This TCR beta chain was sequenced during a study of human CD8 memory T cell subsets. TSTEM cells were defined as CCR7+ PD-1- TIGIT- CD8+ memory cells. The authors enriched total CD8+ T cells by negative magnetic separation. There are 21 residues in the CDR3. Per germline, CDR1 GTSNPN and CDR2 SVGIG (reference sequence). Overall study results and limits: Between stem-like memory and precursor exhausted T cell repertoires, overlap was minimal. Diversity, per Chao1 estimates, appeared greater in stem-like memory T cells than in precursor exhausted T cells.

TCR beta libraries were made by UMI-labeled 5' RACE. Following a re-call of the 5' RACE reads, TCRdb has one entry per CDR3 protein and lacks DNA. In total, the table holds roughly 17,000 distinct CDR3 sequences. Notes on this clonotype: As yet, its antigen is unknown.

The TCR was taken from a human donor in good health. Specimen: CD8+ stem-like memory T cells (TSCM and TCM) sorted from PBMCs. Subset reported: stem-like memory CD8 T cells (TSTEM), CCR7+ PD-1- TIGIT-. The chain couples TRBV30 to TRBJ1-1; the TRBD1 assignment by TCRdb is unverifiable without DNA. Here the CDR3 reads CAWSVMKVFGTGWKRNTEAFF.